Shown below are 29 T cell receptor beta chains from a single sample sequenced in a study of regulatory T cells in long-lasting Graves disease. HTBI primers from iRepertoire and Arm-PCR of CDR3 regions yielded the TCR beta libraries. TCRdb independently ran MiXCR on the multiplex PCR reads; one entry per CDR3 protein. In the table there are fewer than 650,000 distinct CDR3 sequences, roughly 15% of which are singletons. Time point of the sample: newly diagnosed GD, antithyroid drugs for less than 3 months. PBMC-derived RNA was used for the TCR library. The same specimen was also included in a second study, on T cells in Graves' hyperthyroidism and ophthalmopathy.

This material consisted of peripheral blood mononuclear cells (PBMCs), taken at new diagnosis, from a patient treated with antithyroid drugs. These receptors were obtained from a man younger than 35 with Graves disease.

This CDR3 reads CASRLHRPLAAGTGELFF. In nucleotides, the CDR3 is TGTGCCAGCAGGTTACACCGCCCCCTAGCTGCGGGCACCGGGGAGCTGTTTTTT. The V and J genes are TRBV12-3 or TRBV12-4 and TRBJ2-2, with a possible D match to TRBD2 (5 bases). Deletions cut 6 bases from V and 4 bases from J, with 24 bases between. This CDR3 spans 18 amino acids.

This clonotype was detected ten times or more. The germline gene is not matched at one end of the junction; a read error may be the cause. The CDR3 loop is CASRLYGPHEQFF. For the CDR3, the DNA is TGTGCCAGCCGCTTGTACGGCCCTCATGAGCAGTTCTTC. The chain links TRBV7-2 to TRBJ2-1, with no clear D. Germline V gene sequence: CDR1 SGHTA, CDR2 FQGNSA. CDR3 length: 13 amino acids.

In its sample, this clonotype was seen a few times. This chain links TRBV30 with TRBJ2-2; 11 nucleotides line up with TRBD2. Looked up from germline, CDR1 is GTSNPN and CDR2 is SVGIG (reference sequence). The CDR3 is 18 amino acids. Trimming removed 0 bases from V and 2 bases from J; junction bases left unmatched: 8. The CDR3 reads CAWSVRLAGYRNTGELFF. In DNA, the CDR3 is TGTGCCTGGAGTGTAAGACTAGCGGGATATCGAAACACCGGGGAGCTGTTTTTT.

The J gene is TRBJ2-1, the V gene TRBV11-2; TRBD2 matches 8 bases. The CDR3 has 17 residues. Per germline, CDR1 SGHAT and CDR2 FQNNGV. With V trimmed by 0 bases and J by 0 bases, 4 bases remained unmatched. Here the CDR3 reads CASSLDRLAGSYNEQFF. The CDR3 DNA is TGTGCCAGCAGCTTAGATCGGCTAGCGGGCTCCTACAATGAGCAGTTCTTC.

The rearrangement joins TRBV20-1 to TRBJ2-3, with TRBD2 matching over 8 bases. The CDR3 has 18 residues. Trimming removed 1 base from V and 0 bases from J; junction bases left unmatched: 12. Per the germline V gene, CDR1 is DFQATT and CDR2 is SNEGSKA (reference sequence). The CDR3 DNA sequence: TGCAGTGCTAGAGGTGACGCGGGAGGCTATTTTAGCACAGATACGCAGTATTTT. Protein sequence: CSARGDAGGYFSTDTQYF.

The CDR3 loop is CASSSLTSGRAPNEQFF. DNA for the CDR3: TGTGCCAGCAGCTCTCTGACTAGCGGGAGGGCCCCAAATGAGCAGTTCTTC. J is TRBJ2-1 and V is TRBV5-4, with 14 bases that match TRBD2. Looked up from germline, CDR1 is SGHNT and CDR2 is YYREEE (reference sequence). CDR3 size: 17 residues. V shed 3 bases, J shed 7 bases, and the junction held 9 bases outside the gene matches.

This clonotype came up many times. This rearrangement joins TRBV11-3 to TRBJ2-5; D gene ambiguous. CDR1 and CDR2 from the germline V gene are SGHNT and YENEEA. The CDR3 has 13 residues. The V end lost 3 bases, the J end lost 2 bases, and 7 bases lay between the germline ends. CDR3 sequence: CASSLSQQETQYF. CDR3 in DNA: TGTGCCAGCAGCTTGTCACAGCAAGAGACCCAGTACTTC.

The chain uses TRBV7-9 and TRBJ2-3; D might be TRBD1 or TRBD2, each matching 6 bases. V shed 0 bases and J shed 3 bases, with 13 bases lying between them. The germline V gene encodes CDR1 SEHNR and CDR2 FQNEAQ (reference sequence). This CDR3 contains 16 residues. CDR3 sequence reads: CASSLAEGVRTDTQYF. The DNA for the CDR3 is TGTGCCAGCAGCTTAGCGGAGGGGGTAAGGACAGATACGCAGTATTTT.

This clonotype was seen at least ten times. The chain uses TRBV5-5 and TRBJ1-2, with D unclear. V was clipped by 6 bases and J by 2 bases, with 17 bases between them. Germline loops: CDR1 SGHKS, CDR2 YYEKEE (reference sequence). The CDR3 sequence is 15 residues long. This CDR3 reads CASTTNPTLNYGYTF. CDR3 DNA: TGTGCCAGCACCACCAACCCTACGCTAAACTATGGCTACACCTTC.

This clonotype was seen repeatedly, ten times or more. This sequence joins TRBV7-8 and TRBJ2-7, with a weak D call TRBD2 (6 bases). In germline, CDR1 is SGHVS, CDR2 FQNEAQ. V gave up 5 bases and J gave up 3 bases, with 14 bases separating them. The CDR3 length is 14 residues. The CDR3 DNA follows: TGTGCCAGCAGCGCGAGTCCGGACTACTACGAGCAGTACTTC. Its protein product is CASSASPDYYEQYF.

The rearrangement uses TRBV6-1 and TRBJ2-7, with 9 bases that match TRBD2. The CDR3 runs 15 residues. Looked up from germline, CDR1 is MNHNS and CDR2 is SASEGT. V trimming: 3 bases; J trimming: 5 bases; junction bases outside the gene matches: 8. The CDR3 spells CASSDTSGSSHEQYF. In DNA, the CDR3 is TGTGCCAGCAGTGACACTAGCGGGTCTTCTCACGAGCAGTACTTC.

The chain is built from TRBV6-1 and TRBJ1-2; the D is unclear. The CDR3 length is 14 residues. Germline CDR1 MNHNS, CDR2 SASEGT. The V end was cut by 0 bases, the J end by 7 bases, with 12 bases between. CDR3 in DNA: TGTGCCAGCAGTGAAGCTGGCGGAGGGTCTGGCTACACCTTC. It codes for CASSEAGGGSGYTF.

This clonotype was detected many times. The rearrangement links TRBV7-9 to TRBJ2-5; D is uncertain. CDR1 is SEHNR, CDR2 FQNEAQ, per germline (reference sequence). The CDR3 sequence is 12 residues long. Trimming left V 4 bases short and J 5 bases short, with 8 bases between. The CDR3 sequence: CASSSSLETQYF. The CDR3 DNA sequence: TGTGCCAGCAGCTCGAGTCTGGAGACCCAGTACTTC.

This chain joins TRBV5-4 and TRBJ2-7; D gene uncertain. Per the germline V gene, CDR1 is SGHNT and CDR2 is YYREEE (reference sequence). With 0 bases removed from V and 0 bases from J, the gap between germline ends came to 13 bases. The CDR3 consists of 16 residues. The chain's CDR3 is CASSLAGHQYSYEQYF. The CDR3 coding sequence is TGTGCCAGCAGCTTGGCCGGGCACCAGTACTCCTACGAGCAGTACTTC. Combining the CDR3 with reference TRBV5-4 and TRBJ2-7 gives the whole variable domain ETGVTQSPTHLIKTRGQQVTLRCSSQSGHNTVSWYQQALGQGPQFIFQYYREEENGRGNFPPRFSGLQFPNYSSELNVNALELDDSALYLCASSLAGHQYSYEQYFGPGTRLTVT.

This clonotype was counted ten times or more. The J gene is TRBJ2-7, the V gene TRBV18; no clear D. Trimming stripped 0 bases from V and 4 bases from J, with 7 bases between. In germline, CDR1 is KGHSH, CDR2 LQKENI. The CDR3 spans 13 residues. The CDR3 reads CASSPPQGYEQYF. CDR3 nucleotides: TGTGCCAGCTCACCACCTCAAGGTTACGAGCAGTACTTC.

V gene TRBV19 combines with J gene TRBJ2-7, with TRBD2 identical over 13 bases. Per the germline V gene, CDR1 is LNHDA and CDR2 is SQIVND (reference sequence). The CDR3 is 15 amino acids. Losses at the gene ends were 4 bases for V and 5 bases for J; bases not matched to a gene: 5. The CDR3 spells CASSTRTSGSHEQYF. CDR3 DNA: TGTGCCAGTAGTACCAGGACTAGCGGGAGTCACGAGCAGTACTTC.

This clonotype was recorded many times. The chain carries TRBV12-3 or TRBV12-4 and TRBJ2-1, with D possibly matching TRBD2 (6 bases). The CDR3 is 17 amino acids. The V and J ends lost 2 bases and 9 bases respectively, with 23 bases between them. CDR3 DNA sequence: TGTGCCAGCAGTTTATCGTCCGGGACTCTCGCGGTTGGTGAGCAGTTCTTC. Translating gives CASSLSSGTLAVGEQFF.

This clonotype was counted many times. The chain couples TRBV27 to TRBJ2-7, with 7 nucleotides matching TRBD1. Unmatched junction bases numbered 11, after V lost 6 bases and J lost 3 bases. Germline lookup yields CDR1 MNHEY and CDR2 SMNVEV (reference sequence). CDR3 length: 15 residues. DNA of the CDR3: TGTGCCAGCAGCAACAGGGGACGGAACCGCTACGAGCAGTACTTC. Residues: CASSNRGRNRYEQYF.

This chain uses TRBV5-1 with TRBJ1-6, with TRBD1 identical over 7 bases. The CDR3 has 17 residues. V lost 4 bases and J lost 6; bases outside the gene matches: 13. Germline V gene sequence: CDR1 SGHRS, CDR2 YFSETQ. The CDR3 protein is CASSQESGDSVNSPLHF. The CDR3 DNA sequence: TGCGCCAGCAGCCAAGAATCCGGGGACAGTGTTAATTCACCCCTCCACTTT.

In regard to this clonotype: Being one base from a much bigger clone, this may be a read error. The chain combines TRBV28 with TRBJ2-4, with D possibly TRBD1 on 6 matching bases. Trimming took 6 bases from V and 8 from J, leaving 17 bases between them. CDR1 is MDHEN and CDR2 is SYDVKM in the germline V gene. CDR3 length: 14 residues. The chain's CDR3 is CASRGAVQGDIQYF. DNA for the CDR3: TGTGCCAGCAGGGGGGCCGTACAAGGGGACATTCAGTACTTC.

This clonotype appeared once. This may be a read error: a much more frequent sequence differs by one nucleotide. As DNA, the CDR3 is TGTGCCAGCGGCCAAGGGACTAGCGTTAAGTCCGAGCAGTACTTC. It encodes CASGQGTSVKSEQYF. The J gene is TRBJ2-7, the V gene TRBV3-1; 10 positions agree with TRBD2. Germline V lookup: CDR1 LGHDT, CDR2 YNNKEL (reference sequence). There are 15 residues in the CDR3.

This clonotype was detected many times. The V call is TRBV11-3, the J call TRBJ2-5; 11 bases fit TRBD1. The J call may be in error: the DNA end matches TRBJ2-1 better. CDR1 SGHNT and CDR2 YENEEA come from the germline V gene. The CDR3 has 15 amino acids. This chain's CDR3 is CASSLSGTGGNEQFF. CDR3 nucleotide sequence: TGTGCCAGCAGCTTATCCGGGACAGGGGGGAATGAGCAGTTCTTC.

This clonotype was found a few times. J is TRBJ2-1 and V is TRBV3-1, with D perhaps TRBD2 (5 bases). The DNA end is a closer match to TRBJ2-5, so the J assignment may be wrong. CDR3 length: 14 residues. Germline loops: CDR1 LGHDT, CDR2 YNNKEL (reference sequence). The chain's CDR3 is CASNPSGGRETQYF. Written as DNA, the CDR3 is TGTGCCAGCAACCCAAGCGGCGGGCGGGAGACCCAGTACTTC.

V usage is TRBV4-1 and J usage is TRBJ2-3; possibly TRBD2 for D (6 bases). CDR1 is MGHRA and CDR2 is YSYEKL in the germline V gene. CDR3 length equals 14 residues. V lost 6 bases to trimming and J lost 6 bases, with 16 bases between them. CDR3 coding DNA: TGCGCCAGCAGTCCAGCCGCAGGGAGGGATACGCAGTATTTT. Translation gives CASSPAAGRDTQYF.

A single count supports this clonotype. The chain couples TRBV27 to TRBJ2-1, with TRBD2 as a possible D gene (6 bases). The CDR3 runs to 16 residues. Germline CDR1 MNHEY, CDR2 SMNVEV (reference sequence). The germline V and J ends were trimmed by 4 bases and 0 bases, with 13 bases remaining between them. The CDR3 is CASSSPDGSSYNEQFF. CDR3 bases: TGTGCCAGCAGTTCCCCGGACGGGAGCTCCTACAATGAGCAGTTCTTC.

A few counts support this clonotype. This chain joins TRBV4-1 and TRBJ2-5, with 10 positions matching TRBD2. After removal of 4 bases from V and 2 bases from J, the junction contained 7 bases not matched to a gene. Germline assignment: CDR1 MGHRA and CDR2 YSYEKL. The CDR3 contains 16 residues. In DNA form, the CDR3 reads TGCGCCAGCAGCCGATACGGACTAGCGGAACAAGAGACCCAGTACTTC. Amino acids: CASSRYGLAEQETQYF.

The V and J genes are TRBV5-1 and TRBJ1-4; 10 nucleotides align to TRBD1. CDR3 length: 15 amino acids. Germline CDR1 and CDR2: SGHRS and YFSETQ. The V gene end was trimmed by 0 bases and the J gene end by 8 bases; junction bases not matched to a gene: 4. The CDR3, as DNA: TGCGCCAGCAGCTTGGGCGGGACAGGGGACGAAAAACTGTTTTTT. It translates to CASSLGGTGDEKLFF.

Many counts were recorded for this clonotype. A read error may account for a junction end that differs from germline. The chain couples TRBV11-3 to TRBJ2-3; 7 bases align to TRBD1. Germline V gene data show CDR1 as SGHNT and CDR2 as YENEEA. The CDR3 consists of 15 residues. The CDR3 DNA is TGTGCCAGCAGTTTAAACCGGGACAGCAGAGATACGCAGTATTTT. It translates to CASSLNRDSRDTQYF.

This clonotype was counted ten times or more. The chain combines TRBV2 with TRBJ2-7; D is possibly TRBD1 or TRBD2 (6 bases each). V lost 4 bases to trimming and J lost 5 bases, with 18 bases between them. Germline CDR1 SNHLY, CDR2 FYNNEI. The CDR3 spans 15 residues. The CDR3 DNA reads as TGTGCCAGCAGTGTTGGTTGGAGGGGGTTTAACGAGCAGTACTTC. It encodes CASSVGWRGFNEQYF.